A selection of T cell receptor beta chains follows, all from one sample in a study of PD-1 blockade in classical Hodgkin lymphoma. The assay was immunoSEQ multiplex PCR, and TCRdb's table has in-frame clones only and misses some. The table shows some 84,000 clones, with about nine tenths occurring only once. The specimen comprised peripheral blood mononuclear cells (PBMCs), sampled at baseline. These receptors all stem from a human donor with classical Hodgkin lymphoma. The CDR3 runs from the conserved cysteine through the conserved F or W. The order of the fields is clone size, V gene, D gene, J gene, CDR3 DNA, CDR3 protein. D genes are given only for firm matches. Only part of the rows carry a size: once, few, many, or a class if the clone is expanded.

abundance: .
v_gene: TRBV28
d_gene: TRBD2
j_gene: TRBJ2-2
CDR3nt: TGTGCCAGCAAGGGACTAACGAACACCGGGGAGCTGTTTTTT
CDR3aa: CASKGLTNTGELFF

abundance: .
v_gene: TRBV27
d_gene: TRBD1
j_gene: TRBJ2-5
CDR3nt: TGTGCCAGCAGCCTCAGGGGGCTCGGAGAGACCCAGTACTTC
CDR3aa: CASSLRGLGETQYF

abundance: once
v_gene: TRBV25-1
d_gene: .
j_gene: TRBJ2-3
CDR3nt: TGTGCCAGCAGTGAATCCCTAGGACTAATTAGCACAGATACGCAGTATTTT
CDR3aa: CASSESLGLISTDTQYF

abundance: .
v_gene: TRBV14
d_gene: TRBD1
j_gene: TRBJ2-3
CDR3nt: TGTGCCAGCAGCCAACAATGGACAGGGACTAGCACAGATACGCAGTATTTT
CDR3aa: CASSQQWTGTSTDTQYF

abundance: .
v_gene: TRBV27
d_gene: .
j_gene: TRBJ2-2
CDR3nt: .
CDR3aa: CASSFLENTGELFF

abundance: .
v_gene: TRBV27
d_gene: TRBD1
j_gene: TRBJ1-1
CDR3nt: TGTGCCAGCAGTTTATTACCGGGACAGGGGGCGACTGAAGCTTTCTTT
CDR3aa: CASSLLPGQGATEAFF

abundance: .
v_gene: TRBV4-3
d_gene: .
j_gene: TRBJ2-7
CDR3nt: TGCGCCAGCAGCCACTCACCGGGAAGTTCCTACGAGCAGTACTTC
CDR3aa: CASSHSPGSSYEQYF

abundance: once
v_gene: TRBV13
d_gene: .
j_gene: TRBJ1-5
CDR3nt: TGTGCCAGCAGCTTACGGGGGTTTGGCAATCAGCCCCAGCATTTT
CDR3aa: CASSLRGFGNQPQHF

abundance: .
v_gene: TRBV7-6
d_gene: .
j_gene: TRBJ2-5
CDR3nt: TGTGCCAGCAGCCCCTCAACGACTCCGGAGACCCGGTACTTC
CDR3aa: CASSPSTTPETRYF

abundance: .
v_gene: TRBV28
d_gene: .
j_gene: TRBJ1-1
CDR3nt: TGTGCCAGCAGCTCCTCCGGCCTGGACCGAAACACTGAAGCTTTCTTT
CDR3aa: CASSSSGLDRNTEAFF

abundance: .
v_gene: TRBV4-2
d_gene: .
j_gene: TRBJ2-7
CDR3nt: TGTGCCAGCAGCCATGTCGGGGTCCCCCCCTACGAGCAGTACTTC
CDR3aa: CASSHVGVPPYEQYF

abundance: .
v_gene: TRBV18
d_gene: .
j_gene: TRBJ1-1
CDR3nt: TGTGCCAGCTCACCACGGGGGGCTACGGATCGGGGAGCTTTCTTT
CDR3aa: CASSPRGATDRGAFF

abundance: once
v_gene: TRBV4-3
d_gene: .
j_gene: TRBJ2-3
CDR3nt: TGCGCCAGCAGAAGGGTTACAGGAACAGATACGCAGTATTTT
CDR3aa: CASRRVTGTDTQYF

abundance: .
v_gene: TRBV4-1
d_gene: .
j_gene: TRBJ2-7
CDR3nt: TGCGCCAGCAGCCAAGATGTTGGTAATACCCTCTACGAGCAGTACTTC
CDR3aa: CASSQDVGNTLYEQYF

abundance: .
v_gene: TRBV6-5
d_gene: .
j_gene: TRBJ2-7
CDR3nt: TGTGCCAGCAGTGGGGGCGGTCTTAGCTCCTACGAGCAGTACTTC
CDR3aa: CASSGGGLSSYEQYF

abundance: once
v_gene: TRBV7-9
d_gene: .
j_gene: TRBJ1-1
CDR3nt: TGTGCCAGCAGCTCCTCCTTGATATGGGACACTGAAGCTTTCTTT
CDR3aa: CASSSSLIWDTEAFF

abundance: .
v_gene: TRBV19
d_gene: .
j_gene: TRBJ2-5
CDR3nt: TGTGCCAGTAGCTGGGGTAGCGGCCAAGAGACCCAGTACTTC
CDR3aa: CASSWGSGQETQYF

abundance: .
v_gene: TRBV10-1
d_gene: .
j_gene: TRBJ2-7
CDR3nt: TGCGCCAGCAGCGCAGGGGTTTCCTACGAGCAGTACTTC
CDR3aa: CASSAGVSYEQYF

abundance: .
v_gene: TRBV19
d_gene: .
j_gene: TRBJ1-1
CDR3nt: TGTGCCAGTAGTACAACCGTCAGAGCGAACACTGAAGCTTTCTTT
CDR3aa: CASSTTVRANTEAFF

abundance: once
v_gene: TRBV29-1
d_gene: .
j_gene: TRBJ2-5
CDR3nt: TGCAGCGTCGAGATACTATGGCAGACCCAGTACTTC
CDR3aa: CSVEILWQTQYF

abundance: .
v_gene: TRBV7-2
d_gene: .
j_gene: TRBJ2-7
CDR3nt: TGTGCCAGCAGCCTACTCCCCTACGAGCAGTACTTC
CDR3aa: CASSLLPYEQYF

abundance: .
v_gene: TRBV11-3
d_gene: .
j_gene: TRBJ2-2
CDR3nt: TGTGCCAGCAGCTTAGAGGGTAGGGGCGACACCGGGGAGCTGTTTTTT
CDR3aa: CASSLEGRGDTGELFF

abundance: .
v_gene: TRBV6-1
d_gene: .
j_gene: TRBJ1-2
CDR3nt: TGTGCCAGCAGTGAATTAACAGGAGCTAACTATGGCTACACCTTC
CDR3aa: CASSELTGANYGYTF

abundance: .
v_gene: TRBV6-1
d_gene: .
j_gene: TRBJ2-5
CDR3nt: TGTGCCAGCTCGGGGCAGATCCAAGAGACCCAGTACTTC
CDR3aa: CASSGQIQETQYF

abundance: once
v_gene: TRBV7-2
d_gene: TRBD2
j_gene: TRBJ2-7
CDR3nt: TGTGCCAGCAGCCTCCGAGGTCCTCTAGCGGGAGAGCAGTACTTC
CDR3aa: CASSLRGPLAGEQYF

abundance: .
v_gene: TRBV11-1
d_gene: .
j_gene: TRBJ2-1
CDR3nt: TGTGCCAGCAGCTCTCGGGCAGCCTCCTACAATGAGCAGTTCTTC
CDR3aa: CASSSRAASYNEQFF

abundance: .
v_gene: TRBV7-2
d_gene: TRBD1
j_gene: TRBJ1-2
CDR3nt: TGTGCCAGCAGCTTACGGACAGGGGCCGGGGTTAACTATGGCTACACCTTC
CDR3aa: CASSLRTGAGVNYGYTF

abundance: .
v_gene: TRBV7-9
d_gene: .
j_gene: TRBJ1-1
CDR3nt: TGTGCCAGCAGCGCCGAGGTAACGGGGGGGCAGAAGGACACTGAAGCTTTCTTT
CDR3aa: CASSAEVTGGQKDTEAFF

abundance: once
v_gene: TRBV27
d_gene: TRBD2
j_gene: TRBJ2-1
CDR3nt: TGTGCCAGCAGGGGACTAGCGGACTACAATGAGCAGTTCTTC
CDR3aa: CASRGLADYNEQFF

abundance: .
v_gene: TRBV4-1
d_gene: .
j_gene: TRBJ2-7
CDR3nt: TGCGCCAGCAGCCCAATGGACTATTCCTACGAGCAGTACTTC
CDR3aa: CASSPMDYSYEQYF

abundance: .
v_gene: TRBV13
d_gene: TRBD1
j_gene: TRBJ2-7
CDR3nt: TGTGCCAGCAGCCAATGGGACAGTACCTACGAGCAGTACTTC
CDR3aa: CASSQWDSTYEQYF

abundance: .
v_gene: TRBV18
d_gene: TRBD2
j_gene: TRBJ2-1
CDR3nt: TGTGCCAGCTCACTCACGGGGGGAGACAATGAGCAGTTCTTC
CDR3aa: CASSLTGGDNEQFF

abundance: .
v_gene: TRBV4-3
d_gene: .
j_gene: TRBJ2-1
CDR3nt: TGCGCCAGCAGCCAATGGCCGGGGAGCTCCTACAATGAGCAGTTCTTC
CDR3aa: CASSQWPGSSYNEQFF

abundance: .
v_gene: TRBV4-2
d_gene: .
j_gene: TRBJ1-1
CDR3nt: TGTGCCAGCAGCCAAGCGACAGAGACTGAAGCTTTCTTT
CDR3aa: CASSQATETEAFF

abundance: .
v_gene: TRBV27
d_gene: .
j_gene: TRBJ2-7
CDR3nt: TGTGCCAGCAGTCCCGGGACAAACTCCTACGAGCAGTACTTC
CDR3aa: CASSPGTNSYEQYF

abundance: .
v_gene: TRBV5-1
d_gene: .
j_gene: TRBJ2-5
CDR3nt: TGCGCCAGCAGCACAGGAGAAGAGACCCAGTACTTC
CDR3aa: CASSTGEETQYF

abundance: .
v_gene: TRBV5-4
d_gene: TRBD2
j_gene: TRBJ2-3
CDR3nt: TGTGCCAGCAGCATTGGACTAGCAACTACAGATACGCAGTATTTT
CDR3aa: CASSIGLATTDTQYF

abundance: hyperexpanded
v_gene: TRBV13
d_gene: .
j_gene: TRBJ2-3
CDR3nt: TGTGCCAGCAGCTTAGCTTCTAGTTGGGGGTCCGATACGCAGTATTTT
CDR3aa: CASSLASSWGSDTQYF

abundance: .
v_gene: TRBV6-6
d_gene: .
j_gene: TRBJ1-3
CDR3nt: TGTGCCAGCAGTTACTCGACGGGGGCTAGTGGAAACACCATATATTTT
CDR3aa: CASSYSTGASGNTIYF

abundance: .
v_gene: TRBV15
d_gene: .
j_gene: TRBJ1-5
CDR3nt: TGTGCCACCAGCAGAGATCGACAGCCCCAGCATTTT
CDR3aa: CATSRDRQPQHF

abundance: .
v_gene: TRBV18
d_gene: .
j_gene: TRBJ2-1
CDR3nt: TGTGCCAGCTCACCACGGATGCCACATTTGGTCTTC
CDR3aa: CASSPRMPHLVF

abundance: .
v_gene: TRBV14
d_gene: TRBD2
j_gene: TRBJ2-2
CDR3nt: TGTGCCAGCAGCCCGATCGGGAGGGCCGGGGAGCTGTTTTTT
CDR3aa: CASSPIGRAGELFF

abundance: once
v_gene: TRBV28
d_gene: TRBD1
j_gene: TRBJ1-5
CDR3nt: TGTGCCAGCAGCCCGGTACAGGGGACGAATCAGCCCCAGCATTTT
CDR3aa: CASSPVQGTNQPQHF

abundance: .
v_gene: TRBV7-2
d_gene: TRBD1
j_gene: TRBJ2-5
CDR3nt: TGTGCCAGCAGCCCGAGGACAGGGCTCACGGAGACCCAGTACTTC
CDR3aa: CASSPRTGLTETQYF

abundance: once
v_gene: TRBV21-1
d_gene: .
j_gene: TRBJ2-4
CDR3nt: TGTGCCAGCAGCAAAGTTTGGTGCGGGGCCAAAAACATTCAGTACTTC
CDR3aa: CASSKVWCGAKNIQYF

abundance: .
v_gene: TRBV7-9
d_gene: TRBD2
j_gene: TRBJ2-5
CDR3nt: TGTGCCAGCAGCTTAGTTAGCGGGTCGGAAGAGACCCAGTACTTC
CDR3aa: CASSLVSGSEETQYF

abundance: .
v_gene: TRBV11-2
d_gene: .
j_gene: TRBJ2-5
CDR3nt: TGTGCCAGCAGGATAGGATCGACTCCTCTCGTGGAGACCCAGTACTTC
CDR3aa: CASRIGSTPLVETQYF

abundance: .
v_gene: TRBV27
d_gene: TRBD2
j_gene: TRBJ2-1
CDR3nt: TGTGCCAGCACTCCGTCTAGCGGGAGTCCCTACAATGAGCAGTTCTTC
CDR3aa: CASTPSSGSPYNEQFF

abundance: .
v_gene: TRBV7-8
d_gene: TRBD1
j_gene: TRBJ1-2
CDR3nt: TGTGCCAGCAGCCCTCGGACAGGGGGCTATGGCTACACCTTC
CDR3aa: CASSPRTGGYGYTF